The 3 T cell receptor beta chains reported below all come from one sample, sequenced in a study of preoperative IRX-2 immunotherapy in early breast cancer. Stated treatment: preoperative locoregional IRX-2 cytokine immunotherapy. Measured with immunoSEQ multiplex PCR; TCRdb has only the in-frame clones, and not every one. The table has 90,000 to 100,000 clones, roughly 88% seen once. The sample consisted of tumor tissue, taken after IRX-2 immunotherapy. These receptors all stem from a human donor with breast cancer.

This chain joins TRBV18 and TRBJ1-4; 8 nucleotides line up with TRBD1. The length of the CDR3 is 14 residues. Germline values: CDR1 KGHSH, CDR2 LQKENI. V trimming: 2 bases; J trimming: 6 bases; junction bases outside the gene matches: 2. The CDR3 bases are TGTGCCAGCTCACCAACAGGGGGTGATGAAAAACTGTTTTTT. The encoded protein is CASSPTGGDEKLFF.

This sequence joins TRBV15 and TRBJ2-1; D call uncertain. Germline CDR1 LNHNV, CDR2 YYDKDF (reference sequence). V dropped 3 bases and J dropped 0 bases, with 9 bases sitting between them. The CDR3 sequence is 15 residues long. The CDR3 nucleotides are TGTGCCACCAGCAGTAGCTTGAGCTCCTACAATGAGCAGTTCTTC. Translated, it gives CATSSSLSSYNEQFF. The variable domain in full, with the rest retrieved from reference TRBV15 and TRBJ2-1, is DAMVIQNPRYQVTQFGKPVTLSCSQTLNHNVMYWYQQKSSQAPKLLFHYYDKDFNNEADTPDNFQSRRPNTSFCFLDIRSPGLGDTAMYLCATSSSLSSYNEQFFGPGTRLTVL.

The rearrangement joins TRBV15 to TRBJ1-2; TRBD1 aligns across 9 bases. V lost 3 bases to trimming and J lost 7 bases; unmatched junction nucleotides: 9. Germline values: CDR1 LNHNV, CDR2 YYDKDF (reference sequence). The CDR3 contains 15 residues. The CDR3 spells CATSSWDRVIGGYTF. The CDR3 bases are TGTGCCACCAGCAGTTGGGACAGGGTTATTGGTGGCTACACCTTC.